This TCR beta chain was retrieved from a study of T cell responses to AZD1222 COVID-19 vaccine. Findings and caveats of the study: No repertoire was sampled before or during the peak T cell response, only after it. Females made up more of the donors, who were largely white British, and clonal diversity may have come out too low.

Profiling relied on immunoSEQ multiplex PCR, and the TCRdb table lists in-frame clones only, not all of them. The sample shows more than 150,000 clones, about nine tenths of them seen only once. Trimming cost V 4 bases and J 4 bases, with 16 bases left between them. The CDR3 is made up of 15 amino acids. Germline V gene lookup returns CDR1 SGHTA and CDR2 FQGNSA. Regarding this clone: The antigen remains undetermined.

This clonotype was sampled from an adult in good health. Material: peripheral blood, obtained on day 0 of AZD1222 vaccination. V gene TRBV7-2 combines with J gene TRBJ1-2; a weak D match, TRBD1 (6 bases). In nucleotides, the CDR3 is TGTGCCAGCAGCTCAAGGGACACCACGAGCTATGGCTACACCTTC. This codes for CASSSRDTTSYGYTF.